This T cell receptor beta chain emerged from a study of siplizumab effects on memory and regulatory T cells. Study outcomes and limitations: An assignable naive or memory phenotype was lacking in roughly 80-95% of proliferating CD4+ or CD8+ clones.

To note about this clone: Antigen: not known.

Sequenced by immunoSEQ multiplex PCR; TCRdb stores in-frame clones only, minus some. The top ten hold around 0.77% of the sample, which has about 100,000 clones, about 91% seen once. Source material: Tregs sorted from blood. The receptor's source is a human donor in good health.

Here the CDR3 reads CATSRGDAQGAETQYF. The CDR3 nucleotides read TGTGCCACCAGCAGAGGGGACGCCCAGGGGGCAGAGACCCAGTACTTC. The rearrangement joins TRBV15 to TRBJ2-5, with 8 bases identical to TRBD1. The germline V gene encodes CDR1 LNHNV and CDR2 YYDKDF (reference sequence). J was trimmed by 4 bases and V by 1 base; bases with no gene match: 8. There are 16 residues in the CDR3.